This T cell receptor (beta chain) was captured in a study of OX40 agonist ivuxolimab in advanced cancers. In the study overall: Ivuxolimab, which targeted the costimulatory receptor OX40 (CD134), was an agonistic, fully human IgG2 monoclonal antibody. Intravenous ivuxolimab was administered to patients every 2 weeks at six dose levels: 0.01, 0.1, 0.3, 1.5, 3 and 10 mg/kg. Among the approximately 50 dose-escalation patients, some 20 had hepatocellular carcinoma, approximately 15 melanoma, 9 renal cell carcinoma and 9 head and neck cancer. In the dose-escalation cohort, 75% to 90% of patients were male, and the mean age was 60 years with a range of roughly 23 to 79. Patients were allowed to have had prior anti-PD-1, anti-PD-L1 or anti-CTLA-4 therapy, and roughly two fifths of the dose-escalation patients had been treated with checkpoint inhibitors. Partial responses occurred in three dose-escalation patients: two with cutaneous melanoma and one with hepatocellular carcinoma. The purpose of peripheral TCRbeta sequencing was to test whether ivuxolimab changed TCR sequence diversity and led to clonal T-cell expansion. The paper describes the monotherapy dose-escalation part (N of about 52 patients) of the phase I trial of ivuxolimab.

The CDR3 starts with the cysteine, ends with the phenylalanine, and has 17 residues. Only the CDR3 DNA is retained, 51 bases long and in frame from the first base. Via the germline V gene, CDR1 is MDHEN and CDR2 SYDVKM. Trimming at the junction amounts to 5 bases on V and 0 bases on J, and the germline ends lie 19 bases apart. Patients with a history of autoimmune disease or receiving systemic immunosuppression were excluded from the trial. Peripheral blood for TCR sequencing was collected from all dose cohorts at baseline, on cycle 4 day 1, and on cycle 7 day 1. Samples came from an open-label, multicenter, first-in-human phase I dose-escalation trial of ivuxolimab. Adults with locally advanced or metastatic melanoma, renal cell, hepatocellular, or head and neck squamous cell carcinoma were enrolled in the trial. Before TCR sequencing, CD4+ T cells and CD8+ T cells from peripheral blood were sorted into separate populations.

Study-wide findings and limitations: At doses from 0.1 to 3.0 mg/kg, clonal expansion was seen in both CD4+ and CD8+ blood T cells between baseline and week 6. In the 0.1-3.0 mg/kg groups, partial responders had among the lowest normalized peripheral clonal expansion, particularly in CD8+ T cells. Low levels of normalized T-cell clonal expansion were also seen in some patients who did not respond. The antigen specificity of the peripheral T cells that underwent clonal expansion was not determined. After ivuxolimab, expanded clones were on average more numerous among CD8+ T cells than among CD4+ T cells.

For sequencing of the TCRbeta CDR3 region, genomic DNA was extracted from the sorted cells. TCRbeta CDR3 regions were sequenced using the immunoSEQ Assay. TCRdb obtained this table from immuneACCESS and retained in-frame rearrangements with V and J assigned. These tables miss some clones; where compared with another copy, unresolved V genes account for less than half of the shortfall, and the remainder is unexplained. The sample data list 45,000 to 65,000 clones, and around 91% of these were observed just once. The ten most abundant clones make up approximately 10% of the sample. With regard to this clone: Its antigen specificity is not known. Per-base qualities were not stored, and no clone one base away is much larger.

The V gene is TRBV28 and the J gene is TRBJ2-5; a confident D gene designation cannot be given. The receptor was isolated from an adult with an advanced solid tumor such as melanoma, head and neck, liver or kidney cancer. Source: CD4+ or CD8+ T cells sorted from blood, taken in a trial of the OX40 agonist ivuxolimab. The CDR3 region reads CASSSERPEWYQETQYF. The DNA reads TGTGCCAGCAGTAGTGAAAGGCCGGAGTGGTACCAAGAGACCCAGTACTTC.